The clone carrying this T cell receptor beta chain was seen repeatedly, ten times or more. Its cognate antigen is unknown. Looked up from germline, CDR1 is SGDLS and CDR2 is YYNGEE. CDR3 length equals 15 residues. J lost 7 bases, V lost 4 bases, and 10 bases had no gene match. TCR beta CDR3 regions were amplified from RNA transcripts. The authors performed first-round RT-PCR with HTBI primers and then a second-round multiplex PCR. TCRdb reanalysed the multiplex PCR reads using MiXCR and keeps one entry per CDR3 protein. The sample lists approximately 700,000 distinct CDR3 sequences; under 50% were seen once. The data belong to a study of Graves' ophthalmopathy and Graves' hyperthyroidism. General study points: A 13-signature model separated ophthalmopathy from stable hyperthyroidism, reaching around 89% sensitivity and 80% to 83% specificity cross-validated. The majority of expanded thyroid clonotypes above 0.001 frequency also occurred in blood.

Pregnant or lactating patients and those with other autoimmune diseases or uncontrolled infections were excluded. Sampling over 8 ml of fresh peripheral blood provided the PBMCs. The V gene is TRBV9, the J gene TRBJ1-4; 7 bases are shared with TRBD1. The specimen sequenced was peripheral blood. The TCR was taken from an adult man with Graves' ophthalmopathy. The CDR3 nucleotides are TGTGCCAGCAGCACCTCGACAGGGTCGGGTGAAAAACTGTTTTTT. This codes for CASSTSTGSGEKLFF.